A single sample is the source of the 17 T cell receptor beta chains below, sequenced in a study of blood T cells in healthy people across ages. Next came a second PCR, run for roughly 6 to 11 cycles, which used a sample-barcoded 5' primer along with a J-beta primer mix. In TCRdb, the 5' RACE reads were re-called with MiXCR into one record per CDR3 protein. This sample has about 1,400,000 distinct CDR3 sequences; 42% occur once, and the top ten carry roughly 8.2%. Sequencing input: blood. The origin of the receptors is a woman younger than 35 in good health.

The chain employs TRBV18 and TRBJ1-1; possibly TRBD1 for D (6 bases). This CDR3 is built from 15 residues. Per the germline V gene, CDR1 is KGHSH and CDR2 is LQKENI. The V end was cut by 3 bases, the J end by 3 bases, with 14 bases between. This CDR3 reads CASSPRPGADTEAFF. Written as DNA, the CDR3 is TGTGCCAGCTCACCCCGCCCGGGGGCGGACACTGAAGCTTTCTTT.

This chain links TRBV3-1 with TRBJ2-7, with a tentative D call TRBD2 (6 bases). The ends were cut back, 3 bases at V and 1 base at J, with 16 bases in the middle. Germline assignment: CDR1 LGHDT and CDR2 YNNKEL (reference sequence). The CDR3 spans 16 residues. DNA of the CDR3: TGTGCCAGCAGCCAGAACCCAGTCGGAGGGTCCTACGAGCAGTACTTC. Protein sequence: CASSQNPVGGSYEQYF.

V gene TRBV13 combines with J gene TRBJ2-7, with 8 bases aligning to TRBD2. The CDR3 extends over 15 amino acids. Germline CDR1 and CDR2: PRHDT and FYEKMQ (reference sequence). The V and J ends lost 3 bases and 4 bases, in that order; junction bases with no gene match: 8. The CDR3 coding sequence is TGTGCCAGCAGCTTCAGCGGGGGCGAAACTTACGAGCAGTACTTC. This sequence encodes CASSFSGGETYEQYF. The whole variable domain, remainder taken from reference TRBV13 and TRBJ2-7, is AAGVIQSPRHLIKEKRETATLKCYPIPRHDTVYWYQQGPGQDPQFLISFYEKMQSDKGSIPDRFSAQQFSDYHSELNMSSLELGDSALYFCASSFSGGETYEQYFGPGTRLTVT.

The chain carries TRBV7-9 and TRBJ2-3, with 8 bases that match TRBD1. Germline V gene data show CDR1 as SEHNR and CDR2 as FQNEAQ (reference sequence). The CDR3 runs 16 residues. J was trimmed by 2 bases and V by 5 bases; bases with no gene match: 9. The CDR3 DNA sequence: TGTGCCAGCAGCCTGGGACAGGCGGAGTTCACAGATACGCAGTATTTT. As protein: CASSLGQAEFTDTQYF.

This rearrangement joins TRBV5-1 to TRBJ2-5, with D maybe TRBD1 (5 bases). V was trimmed by 0 bases and J by 4 bases, leaving 10 bases between them. CDR1 is SGHRS and CDR2 is YFSETQ in the germline V gene. The CDR3 runs 14 residues. For the CDR3, the DNA is TGCGCCAGCAGCTTGGCAGGGTCCACAGAGACCCAGTACTTC. Its protein product is CASSLAGSTETQYF.

CDR3 in amino acids: CASSGTSKFF. CDR3 coding DNA: TGTGCCAGCAGCGGCACTAGCAAGTTCTTC. V usage is TRBV12-3 or TRBV12-4 and J usage is TRBJ2-1, with D perhaps matching TRBD2 (6 bases). This CDR3 region has 10 residues. The V end lost 6 bases, the J end lost 14 bases, and 11 bases lay between the germline ends.

This clonotype was recorded a few times. The rearrangement joins TRBV7-3 to TRBJ2-1; either TRBD1 or TRBD2 may fit D (6 bases each). With 1 base removed from V and 6 bases from J, the gap between germline ends came to 13 bases. The CDR3 loop spans 15 amino acids. CDR1 SGHTA and CDR2 FQGTGA come from the germline V gene. DNA of the CDR3: TGTGCCAGCAGCTTAATGGGGGGCGAGTTCAATGAGCAGTTCTTC. Its translation is CASSLMGGEFNEQFF.

This clonotype occurred a few times. The chain employs TRBV20-1 and TRBJ2-3; D is uncertain. The V end was cut by 1 base, the J end by 4 bases, with 12 bases between. The germline V gene has CDR1 DFQATT and CDR2 SNEGSKA (reference sequence). CDR3 length equals 14 residues. The CDR3 region is CSARAPWSADTQYF. The CDR3 DNA sequence: TGCAGTGCTAGAGCCCCGTGGAGCGCAGATACGCAGTATTTT.

Many counts were recorded for this clonotype. V usage is TRBV6-2 or TRBV6-3 and J usage is TRBJ2-1; 7 bases map to TRBD1. Unmatched junction bases numbered 2, after V lost 5 bases and J lost 4 bases. The germline CDR1 and CDR2 sequences are MNHEY and SVGEGT. The CDR3 consists of 13 residues. CDR3 protein: CASSDREYNEQFF. As DNA, the CDR3 is TGTGCCAGCAGTGACAGGGAGTACAATGAGCAGTTCTTC.

This clonotype turned up a few times. This chain joins TRBV5-1 and TRBJ2-7; D unresolved. V was cut by 3 bases and J by 5 bases, with 15 bases left in between. Germline V lookup: CDR1 SGHRS, CDR2 YFSETQ. The CDR3 consists of 14 residues. For the CDR3, the DNA is TGCGCCAGCAGCTCGAGATCAGCAGCCGACGAGCAGTACTTC. Translation: CASSSRSAADEQYF.

The CDR3: CASSPSGAPHRSQETQYF. The CDR3 DNA sequence: TGTGCCAGCAGCCCGTCAGGGGCCCCCCATCGGAGTCAAGAGACCCAGTACTTC. The chain recombines TRBV7-9 with TRBJ2-5; weak D call: TRBD1 (6 bases). This CDR3 is 18 amino acids long. Germline CDR1 and CDR2: SEHNR and FQNEAQ (reference sequence). V gave up 5 bases and J gave up 2 bases, with 24 bases separating them.

The CDR3 region is CASIQGANNEQFF. The CDR3 coding sequence is TGTGCCAGCATTCAAGGGGCGAACAATGAGCAGTTCTTC. The V gene is TRBV6-1, the J gene TRBJ2-1; TRBD1 might be the D (5 bases). The length of the CDR3 is 13 residues. The V end lost 7 bases, the J end lost 5 bases, and 12 bases lay between the germline ends. CDR1 is MNHNS, CDR2 SASEGT, per germline.

The rearrangement links TRBV6-1 to TRBJ2-1; 14 bases match TRBD2. V lost 5 bases to trimming and J lost 0 bases; unmatched junction nucleotides: 9. The CDR3 covers 19 residues. Germline-derived CDR1 and CDR2 are MNHNS and SASEGT. In nucleotides, the CDR3 is TGTGCCAGCAGTCGCGGGACTAGCGGGAGAACGAGCTCCTACAATGAGCAGTTCTTC. Translated, it gives CASSRGTSGRTSSYNEQFF.

This clonotype was seen only a few times. The V gene is TRBV6-5, the J gene TRBJ2-7, with D maybe TRBD2 (5 bases). Germline V CDR1 and CDR2: MNHEY, SVGAGI. The V end was cut by 8 bases, the J end by 5 bases, with 16 bases between. There are 13 residues in the CDR3. The CDR3: CASGELSSHEQYF. For the CDR3, the DNA is TGTGCCAGCGGGGAGCTGAGTTCCCACGAGCAGTACTTC.

The CDR3 loop reads CASSKGGINSPLHF. The CDR3 DNA reads TGTGCCAGCAGCAAGGGCGGGATAAATTCACCCCTCCACTTT. The chain has TRBV11-2 and TRBJ1-6; no clear D gene. Germline CDR1 reads SGHAT; CDR2 reads FQNNGV. The CDR3 loop spans 14 amino acids. The V and J ends lost 5 bases and 7 bases respectively, with 12 bases between them.

V usage is TRBV5-1 and J usage is TRBJ2-5; D might be TRBD1 (6 bases). Germline V gene data show CDR1 as SGHRS and CDR2 as YFSETQ. The V end lost 0 bases, the J end lost 11 bases, and 17 bases lay between the germline ends. The CDR3 contains 14 residues. CDR3 coding DNA: TGCGCCAGCAGCTTGGAGACAGGAATCTACGGGCAGTACTTC. Translated: CASSLETGIYGQYF.

The rearrangement uses TRBV12-3 or TRBV12-4 and TRBJ2-1; the D is unclear. The CDR3 spans 11 residues. Deletions cut 6 bases from V and 9 bases from J, with 9 bases between. The CDR3 region is CASRKVSEQFF. CDR3 DNA sequence: TGTGCCAGCAGAAAAGTAAGTGAGCAGTTCTTC.